These 13 T cell receptor beta chains were sequenced from one sample in a study of CXCR3-negative and CXCR3-positive naive CD8 T cells. Findings and limits, study-wide: Hydrophobicity of TRB CDR3s was greater in CXCR3-positive naive cells than in CXCR3-negative naive cells.

These receptors' targets are unknown. The authors prepared UMI-labeled TRB cDNA libraries by 5' RACE. For each CDR3 protein, TCRdb gives one entry from its re-call of the 5' RACE reads, without DNA. The repertoire table contains about 63,000 distinct CDR3 sequences. The source material was naive CXCR3+ CD8+ T cells from blood. Subset in this sample: CD45RO-CCR7+CD27+CD95- naive CD8+ T cells expressing CXCR3 (TNR3+). Receptors originate from a human donor in good health. Some clones in this sample may be carry-over from other donors' samples.

This sequence joins TRBV6-2 or TRBV6-3 and TRBJ2-7; TCRdb's D call of TRBD2 is untestable without DNA. Per the germline V gene, CDR1 is MNHEY and CDR2 is SVGEGT. The CDR3 length is 12 residues. The CDR3 protein is CASSTSGYEQYF.

J is TRBJ2-7 and V is TRBV9. Looked up from germline, CDR1 is SGDLS and CDR2 is YYNGEE. This CDR3 has 15 residues. Here the CDR3 reads CASSVDWTEFYEQYF. Looking up the rest from reference TRBV9 and TRBJ2-7 gives the full variable domain: DSGVTQTPKHLITATGQRVTLRCSPRSGDLSVYWYQQSLDQGLQFLIQYYNGEERAKGNILERFSAQQFPDLHSELNLSSLELGDSALYFCASSVDWTEFYEQYFGPGTRLTVT.

This sequence joins TRBV28 and TRBJ2-1; TCRdb's assignment of TRBD2 cannot be checked, as there is no DNA. Germline V gives CDR1 MDHEN, CDR2 SYDVKM. CDR3 length: 14 amino acids. CDR3 region: CASSSPRLVNEQFF.

Measured by frequency, this clonotype is medium-sized (0.01 to 0.1%). V is TRBV6-5 and J is TRBJ2-7. This CDR3 contains 13 residues. Germline-derived CDR1 and CDR2 are MNHEY and SVGAGI. This CDR3 reads CASRYRSSYEQYF.

The chain couples TRBV20-1 to TRBJ2-1; TCRdb outputs TRBD1, but without DNA this stays unchecked. The CDR3 consists of 15 residues. Germline CDR1 DFQATT, CDR2 SNEGSKA (reference sequence). CDR3 protein: CSARGVAGAYNEQFF.

The genes are TRBV6-5 and TRBJ2-5. CDR1 and CDR2 from the germline V gene are MNHEY and SVGAGI. This CDR3 contains 14 residues. CDR3: CASSYSGSPETQYF.

This sequence joins TRBV6-2 or TRBV6-3 and TRBJ2-1. Germline V gives CDR1 MNHEY, CDR2 SVGEGT. This CDR3 is 13 amino acids long. The chain's CDR3 is CASSYAINNEQFF.

The gene calls are TRBV30 and TRBJ2-3. Germline CDR1 reads GTSNPN; CDR2 reads SVGIG (reference sequence). The CDR3 is made up of 13 amino acids. This chain's CDR3 is CAWSTGYTDTQYF.

The chain couples TRBV5-6 to TRBJ2-7. Per the germline V gene, CDR1 is SGHDT and CDR2 is YYEEEE. The CDR3 is 12 residues long. CDR3 residues: CASSSGTIEQYF.

The rearrangement joins TRBV10-3 to TRBJ2-7; TCRdb picks TRBD1, but there is no DNA to check that call. CDR1 and CDR2 (germline): ENHRY, SYGVKD. The CDR3 is 14 amino acids. The CDR3 is CAIIRTGSYNEQYF.

The J gene is TRBJ1-2, the V gene TRBV7-9. The germline V gene has CDR1 SEHNR and CDR2 FQNEAQ (reference sequence). This CDR3 spans 14 amino acids. CDR3: CASSLTVVDGGYTF. Based on the CDR3 plus reference TRBV7-9 and TRBJ1-2, the full variable domain is DTGVSQNPRHKITKRGQNVTFRCDPISEHNRLYWYRQTLGQGPEFLTYFQNEAQLEKSRLLSDRFSAERPKGSFSTLEIQRTEQGDSAMYLCASSLTVVDGGYTFGSGTRLTVV.

The V and J genes are TRBV15 and TRBJ2-1; TCRdb outputs TRBD2, but without DNA this stays unchecked. Germline V lookup: CDR1 LNHNV, CDR2 YYDKDF (reference sequence). The CDR3 loop spans 15 amino acids. CDR3 sequence: CATSAPGLAANEQFF.

This chain uses TRBV20-1 with TRBJ2-1; TCRdb proposes TRBD2, but this gene call is untestable without DNA. The CDR3 length is 16 residues. From germline, CDR1 is DFQATT and CDR2 SNEGSKA (reference sequence). CDR3 in amino acids: CSARGPTSGRMNEQFF.